The next 30 T cell receptor beta chains were all read from a single sample in a study of Ad26.COV2.S vaccination and SARS-CoV-2 variants. The repertoire was sequenced with immunoSEQ multiplex PCR; TCRdb's copy has only in-frame clones and lacks some. The sample includes 350,000 to 450,000 clones, over 75% of them seen just once. Treatment here: around 19 received Ad26.COV2.S at low or high dose, single or two shots; five or six received placebo; per-sample allocation not given. After the first vaccine or placebo injection, samples were drawn on day 63. Material: peripheral blood, obtained in a trial of Ad26.COV2.S vaccine versus placebo. These receptors were taken from a person aged 18-65 years who received the Ad26.COV2.S COVID-19 vaccine or a placebo.

The rearrangement joins TRBV6-4 to TRBJ2-1; TRBD2 aligns across 7 bases. Germline CDR1 is MRHNA and CDR2 is SNTAGT. V was pared by 6 bases and J by 5 bases, with 7 bases of the junction left unmatched. There are 14 residues in the CDR3. For the CDR3, the DNA is TGTGCCAGCAGCGAAGGACTAGAGAACAATGAGCAGTTCTTC. Translated: CASSEGLENNEQFF.

In nucleotides, the CDR3 is TGCGCCAGCAGCCGAAATAGCGGGGTTTACGAGCAGTACTTC. It yields the protein CASSRNSGVYEQYF. The V and J genes are TRBV5-1 and TRBJ2-7; the match to TRBD2 covers 8 bases. This CDR3 is 14 amino acids long. V lost 4 bases and J lost 4; bases outside the gene matches: 7. In germline, CDR1 is SGHRS, CDR2 YFSETQ.

CDR3 sequence (DNA): TGTGCCAGCAGGAACAGGTCCTCTAACTATGGCTACACCTTC. Translating gives CASRNRSSNYGYTF. The chain recombines TRBV6-6 with TRBJ1-2; D possibly corresponds to TRBD1 (5 bases). Germline lookup yields CDR1 MNHNY and CDR2 SVGAGI (reference sequence). V lost 6 bases and J 0 bases, leaving 11 bases between the germline ends. This CDR3 spans 14 amino acids.

This chain uses TRBV28 with TRBJ1-2; 8 nucleotides align to TRBD1. Germline CDR1 reads MDHEN; CDR2 reads SYDVKM. The CDR3 has 13 amino acids. V lost 3 bases to trimming and J lost 7 bases; unmatched junction nucleotides: 4. The CDR3 here is CASSLGQGAGYTF. The DNA for the CDR3 is TGTGCCAGCAGTTTGGGTCAGGGGGCTGGCTACACCTTC.

The CDR3 region has the DNA TGTGCCAGCACCAACACGGGGGATGAAAAACTGTTTTTT. Amino acid sequence: CASTNTGDEKLFF. The V and J genes are TRBV6-5 and TRBJ1-4, with D maybe TRBD1 (5 bases). Per germline, CDR1 MNHEY and CDR2 SVGAGI. This CDR3 has 13 amino acids. V was shortened by 7 bases and J by 6 bases, with 12 bases between the two germline ends.

The rearrangement links TRBV6-2 or TRBV6-3 to TRBJ2-7; D possibly corresponds to TRBD1 (6 bases). The V end was cut by 2 bases, the J end by 4 bases, with 12 bases between. The CDR3 runs 14 residues. Germline V gene sequence: CDR1 MNHEY, CDR2 SVGEGT. The chain's CDR3 is CASSYVDSKYEQYF. CDR3 in DNA: TGTGCCAGCAGTTACGTGGACAGCAAGTACGAGCAGTACTTC.

This chain links TRBV3-1 (or the pseudogene TRBV3-2) with TRBJ1-2; tentatively, D is TRBD1 (6 bases). This CDR3 contains 15 residues. The V end was cut by 0 bases, the J end by 8 bases, with 16 bases between. CDR1 and CDR2 from the germline V gene are LGHDT and YNNKEL (reference sequence). This chain's CDR3 is CASSQEAEGGRGYTF. The CDR3 coding sequence is TGTGCCAGCAGCCAAGAAGCGGAAGGGGGGAGAGGCTACACCTTC.

The chain is built from TRBV30 and TRBJ2-3; no definite D call. The length of the CDR3 is 14 residues. With 2 bases removed from V and 1 base from J, the gap between germline ends came to 10 bases. The germline CDR1 and CDR2 sequences are GTSNPN and SVGIG (reference sequence). CDR3 protein: CAWSYNRGTDTQYF. In DNA form, the CDR3 reads TGTGCCTGGAGTTATAATAGGGGCACAGATACGCAGTATTTT.

This sequence joins TRBV7-9 and TRBJ2-5, with D uncertain. The CDR3 spans 14 residues. CDR1 is SEHNR, CDR2 FQNEAQ, per germline (reference sequence). Trimming took 7 bases from V and 2 from J, leaving 14 bases between them. The CDR3 sequence: CASTDPGRQETQYF. As DNA, the CDR3 is TGTGCCAGCACCGACCCAGGCAGACAAGAGACCCAGTACTTC.

V gene TRBV2 combines with J gene TRBJ1-1, with 11 bases matching TRBD1. This CDR3 has 14 residues. Germline CDR1 reads SNHLY; CDR2 reads FYNNEI. The J segment lost 5 bases and the V segment lost 7 bases, leaving 6 bases of the junction unmatched. The CDR3 reads CASMDRGLGTEAFF. The CDR3 coding sequence is TGTGCCAGCATGGACAGGGGGCTTGGGACTGAAGCTTTCTTT. Filled out from reference TRBV2 and TRBJ1-1, the complete variable domain reads EPEVTQTPSHQVTQMGQEVILRCVPISNHLYFYWYRQILGQKVEFLVSFYNNEISEKSEIFDDQFSVERPDGSNFTLKIRSTKLEDSAMYFCASMDRGLGTEAFFGQGTRLTVV.

The gene calls are TRBV11-2 and TRBJ2-7; TRBD1 agrees at 7 bases. V gave up 3 bases and J gave up 4 bases; unmatched junction bases: 6. CDR1 is SGHAT, CDR2 FQNNGV, per germline. CDR3 length equals 14 residues. CDR3 loop: CASSFNRGSYEQYF. CDR3 sequence (DNA): TGTGCCAGCAGCTTTAACAGGGGATCATACGAGCAGTACTTC. Combining the CDR3 with reference TRBV11-2 and TRBJ2-7 gives the whole variable domain EAGVAQSPRYKIIEKRQSVAFWCNPISGHATLYWYQQILGQGPKLLIQFQNNGVVDDSQLPKDRFSAERLKGVDSTLKIQPAKLEDSAVYLCASSFNRGSYEQYFGPGTRLTVT.

Concerning this clone itself: Other DNA sequences in this sample translate to the same CDR3. The chain couples TRBV9 to TRBJ2-3; 7 nucleotides align to TRBD2. Germline V gene sequence: CDR1 SGDLS, CDR2 YYNGEE. Trimming cost V 0 bases and J 3 bases; bases outside gene matches: 4. The length of the CDR3 is 15 residues. Written as DNA, the CDR3 is TGTGCCAGCAGCGTAGGTTCGGGGGGTACAGATACGCAGTATTTT. Protein sequence: CASSVGSGGTDTQYF.

This clone was seen only once. The chain carries TRBV24-1 and TRBJ2-7; TRBD1 might be the D (6 bases). The CDR3 covers 17 residues. Germline-derived CDR1 and CDR2 are KGHDR and SFDVKD. Trimming cost V 4 bases and J 0 bases, with 18 bases left between them. The DNA of the CDR3 is TGTGCCACCAGTGACGTACAGGGTCCCTTCTTCTCCTACGAGCAGTACTTC. Protein product: CATSDVQGPFFSYEQYF.

The V and J genes are TRBV7-3 and TRBJ2-1, with 8 bases fitting TRBD2. The CDR3 extends over 16 amino acids. Germline V gene data show CDR1 as SGHTA and CDR2 as FQGTGA. V lost 2 bases to trimming and J lost 4 bases; unmatched junction nucleotides: 7. The CDR3 reads CASSLGSGGIYNEQFF. Here the CDR3 DNA reads TGTGCCAGCAGCTTAGGGAGCGGGGGAATTTACAATGAGCAGTTCTTC.

The chain employs TRBV6-2 or TRBV6-3 and TRBJ2-3; a weak D match, TRBD2 (7 bases). V was cut by 4 bases and J by 4 bases, with 15 bases left in between. This CDR3 is built from 15 residues. Germline CDR1 MNHEY, CDR2 SVGEGT. Here the CDR3 DNA reads TGTGCCAGCAGTTCGTTCGGGGGGCCGGCAGATACGCAGTATTTT. It is translated as CASSSFGGPADTQYF.

The rearrangement links TRBV30 to TRBJ2-7; D possibly uses TRBD1 or TRBD2 (5 bases each). CDR1 GTSNPN and CDR2 SVGIG come from the germline V gene (reference sequence). The CDR3 length is 15 residues. Trimming removed 3 bases at V and 0 bases at J, with 15 bases between. In nucleotides, the CDR3 is TGTGCCTGGAGCACAAAAACAGGACTCTCCTACGAGCAGTACTTC. Protein: CAWSTKTGLSYEQYF.

The DNA for the CDR3 is TGCGCCAGCAGCCAAAAGGGGAGGCTAGCGGGAAACAATGAGCAGTTCTTC. Protein: CASSQKGRLAGNNEQFF. This chain connects TRBV4-1 to TRBJ2-1, with 9 bases that match TRBD2. CDR1 MGHRA and CDR2 YSYEKL come from the germline V gene. The CDR3 totals 17 residues. The ends lost 2 bases at V and 5 bases at J; junction bases unmatched: 10.

The chain couples TRBV7-9 to TRBJ1-6, with a possible D match to TRBD1 (6 bases). From germline, CDR1 is SEHNR and CDR2 FQNEAQ (reference sequence). The CDR3 is made up of 14 amino acids. V lost 3 bases to trimming and J lost 7 bases, with 10 bases between them. CDR3 amino acids: CASSFDRSNSPLHF. The CDR3 DNA sequence: TGTGCCAGCAGCTTCGACAGGAGCAATTCACCCCTCCACTTT.

The chain carries TRBV28 and TRBJ2-3; 8 nucleotides agree with TRBD1. CDR1 MDHEN and CDR2 SYDVKM come from the germline V gene. The J segment lost 4 bases and the V segment lost 4 bases, leaving 10 bases of the junction unmatched. The CDR3 consists of 16 residues. For the CDR3, the DNA is TGTGCCAGCAGTTCTCCGACAGGGGTTACCCCAGATACGCAGTATTTT. This translates into CASSSPTGVTPDTQYF.

J is TRBJ2-7 and V is TRBV28; 9 bases are shared with TRBD1. With V trimmed by 5 bases and J by 5 bases, 4 bases remained unmatched. The germline CDR1 and CDR2 sequences are MDHEN and SYDVKM. The CDR3 spans 13 residues. The chain's CDR3 is CASSPDRGDEQYF. CDR3 coding DNA: TGTGCCAGCAGTCCCGACAGGGGGGACGAGCAGTACTTC. Full variable domain (rest looked up from reference TRBV28 and TRBJ2-7): DVKVTQSSRYLVKRTGEKVFLECVQDMDHENMFWYRQDPGLGLRLIYFSYDVKMKEKGDIPEGYSVSREKKERFSLILESASTNQTSMYLCASSPDRGDEQYFGPGTRLTVT.

The chain joins TRBV12-5 to TRBJ1-2; D is undetermined. Germline CDR1 reads LGHNT; CDR2 reads FRNRAP. Trimming left V 1 base short and J 8 bases short, with 11 bases between. This CDR3 contains 13 residues. CDR3 nucleotides: TGTGCTAGTGGTTTGGGCGACCCGGCGGGCTACACCTTC. This translates into CASGLGDPAGYTF.

DNA of the CDR3: TGTGCCAGCACCCCGGGTGGGGGGGGCTACAATGAGCAGTTCTTC. It is translated as CASTPGGGGYNEQFF. The V and J genes are TRBV6-2 or TRBV6-3 and TRBJ2-1; 7 nucleotides agree with TRBD2. CDR3 length equals 15 residues. V shed 7 bases, J shed 3 bases, and the junction held 9 bases outside the gene matches. Looked up from germline, CDR1 is MNHEY and CDR2 is SVGEGT.

This sequence joins TRBV7-9 and TRBJ2-3; 7 nucleotides match TRBD1. The CDR3 is 16 amino acids. V shed 9 bases, J shed 2 bases, and the junction held 14 bases outside the gene matches. From germline, CDR1 is SEHNR and CDR2 FQNEAQ (reference sequence). The CDR3 loop reads CASTQGGLEYTDTQYF. The CDR3 DNA reads TGTGCCAGTACCCAAGGGGGCTTGGAGTACACAGATACGCAGTATTTT.

V usage is TRBV28 and J usage is TRBJ1-5; D is unclear. V gave up 5 bases and J gave up 0 bases, with 11 bases separating them. CDR1 and CDR2 from the germline V gene are MDHEN and SYDVKM. This CDR3 contains 15 residues. CDR3 residues: CASSGQDISNQPQHF. The CDR3 bases are TGTGCCAGCAGTGGGCAAGATATTAGCAATCAGCCCCAGCATTTT.

This clone was found once. This chain connects TRBV7-8 to TRBJ2-1; D perhaps matches TRBD2 (6 bases). The V and J ends lost 1 base and 6 bases respectively, with 13 bases between them. Germline CDR1 and CDR2: SGHVS and FQNEAQ. The CDR3 has 15 amino acids. This chain's CDR3 is CASSLGSSALNEQFF. The CDR3 DNA reads TGTGCCAGCAGCTTAGGGTCTAGCGCTCTCAATGAGCAGTTCTTC.

As to this clone: A much bigger clone sits one base away, suggesting this may be a read error. The sample has other DNA sequences that encode this CDR3 too. J is TRBJ2-3 and V is TRBV6-2 or TRBV6-3, with 7 nucleotides matching TRBD1. CDR1 and CDR2 (germline): MNHEY, SVGEGT. This CDR3 has 18 amino acids. V trimming: 5 bases; J trimming: 4 bases; junction bases outside the gene matches: 18. CDR3 region: CASSGDRNVAGVSDTQYF. The CDR3 DNA sequence: TGTGCCAGCAGTGGGGACAGAAATGTGGCAGGAGTTTCAGATACGCAGTATTTT.

Here the CDR3 DNA reads TGTGCCAGCAGCCCTCGGTCTGGCGGGGAGCTGTTTTTT. Its protein is CASSPRSGGELFF. This chain uses TRBV7-3 with TRBJ2-2, with D unclear. V was shortened by 5 bases and J by 7 bases, with 11 bases between the two germline ends. This CDR3 region has 13 residues. The germline V gene encodes CDR1 SGHTA and CDR2 FQGTGA.

This chain links TRBV2 with TRBJ2-7; the D gene is possibly TRBD1 (6 bases). The CDR3 spans 15 residues. CDR1 and CDR2 (germline): SNHLY, FYNNEI. Trimming took off 1 base at V and 2 bases at J, with 12 bases between the two ends. The CDR3 loop reads CASSEEGELPYEQYF. The CDR3 DNA follows: TGTGCCAGCAGTGAAGAGGGGGAGTTACCCTACGAGCAGTACTTC.

This chain uses TRBV25-1 with TRBJ2-1; the match to TRBD1 covers 8 bases. CDR3 length equals 18 residues. Germline values: CDR1 MGHDK, CDR2 SYGVNS. The J segment lost 1 base and the V segment lost 5 bases, leaving 13 bases of the junction unmatched. CDR3 region: CASSSIFSDRGSYNEQFF. CDR3 DNA sequence: TGTGCCAGCAGTTCAATCTTCTCAGACAGGGGATCCTACAATGAGCAGTTCTTC.

With regard to this clone: Within the sample, other DNA sequences also encode this same CDR3. The rearrangement links TRBV28 to TRBJ2-5, with D hard to call. The CDR3 is made up of 11 amino acids. Germline lookup yields CDR1 MDHEN and CDR2 SYDVKM. V lost 6 bases to trimming and J lost 1 base, with 3 bases between them. The CDR3 protein is CASSSQETQYF. As DNA, the CDR3 is TGTGCCAGCAGCTCCCAAGAGACCCAGTACTTC.